What follows are 21 T cell receptor beta chains derived from one specimen sequenced in a study of blood T cell repertoires in COVID-19 (dated by TCRdb to 2020 to 2022). The method behind the library was the immunoSEQ multiplex PCR assay. TCRdb provides this immuneACCESS table in a form limited to in-frame rearrangements. Some clones are lacking; in checked studies, under half of them reflect an unresolved V gene, and why the rest are absent is not known. The sample yields approximately 31,000 clones; approximately 89% were counted once. The top ten clonotypes cover approximately 30% of the sample. The sequencing input was peripheral blood. The source is a man aged 80 or over with acute or convalescent COVID-19.

The chain combines TRBV5-1 with TRBJ1-6; D perhaps matches TRBD1 (5 bases). Germline assignment: CDR1 SGHRS and CDR2 YFSETQ. The CDR3 length is 15 residues. V lost 0 bases and J 7 bases, leaving 11 bases between the germline ends. The chain's CDR3 is CASSLADIGNSPLHF. For the CDR3, the DNA is TGCGCCAGCAGCTTGGCGGACATAGGGAATTCACCCCTCCACTTT.

This chain connects TRBV5-1 to TRBJ2-2; no reliable D call. CDR3 size: 15 residues. Germline V gene sequence: CDR1 SGHRS, CDR2 YFSETQ. With 0 bases removed from V and 2 bases from J, the gap between germline ends came to 8 bases. CDR3 amino acids: CASSLGDINTGELFF. CDR3 sequence (DNA): TGCGCCAGCAGCTTGGGAGACATAAACACCGGGGAGCTGTTTTTT.

This clone was seen just once. The V call is TRBV4-2, the J call TRBJ2-7; D perhaps matches TRBD2 (6 bases). Germline loops: CDR1 LGHNA, CDR2 YNFKEQ. This CDR3 has 15 amino acids. Trimming cost V 3 bases and J 2 bases, with 14 bases left between them. Here the CDR3 DNA reads TGTGCCAGCAGCCAGGGGGGAGACAGCGCCTACGAGCAGTACTTC. This sequence encodes CASSQGGDSAYEQYF.

CDR3 nucleotides: TGCGCCAGCAGCCAAGCAGGGGAATACAATGAGCAGTTCTTC. Its translation is CASSQAGEYNEQFF. This chain uses TRBV4-1 with TRBJ2-1, with a possible D match to TRBD1 (6 bases). V was clipped by 1 base and J by 4 bases, with 8 bases between them. This CDR3 is built from 14 residues. Germline V gene data show CDR1 as MGHRA and CDR2 as YSYEKL.

The rearrangement uses TRBV7-9 and TRBJ2-3, with 7 bases that match TRBD2. J gave up 8 bases and V 2 bases, and 7 bases lay outside the gene matches. The CDR3 contains 14 residues. The germline CDR1 and CDR2 sequences are SEHNR and FQNEAQ (reference sequence). CDR3 DNA: TGTGCCAGCAGCTTATCTCTAGCGGATGCTACGCAGTATTTT. This encodes CASSLSLADATQYF.

The sample holds one count of this clone. The rearrangement links TRBV12-3 or TRBV12-4 to TRBJ2-3; the D is unclear. V was clipped by 7 bases and J by 6 bases, with 8 bases between them. The CDR3 is made up of 11 amino acids. The CDR3 spells CASNWADTQYF. Here the CDR3 DNA reads TGTGCCAGCAACTGGGCGGATACGCAGTATTTT.

The rearrangement joins TRBV30 to TRBJ1-2; D not certain. The CDR3 has 14 amino acids. Trimming stripped 2 bases from V and 3 bases from J, with 13 bases between. CDR1 is GTSNPN and CDR2 is SVGIG in the germline V gene (reference sequence). The DNA for the CDR3 is TGTGCCTGGAGTCGGGTGGCCGGGTACTATGGCTACACCTTC. Translation: CAWSRVAGYYGYTF.

This chain links TRBV2 with TRBJ2-3, with D perhaps matching TRBD1 (6 bases). V dropped 3 bases and J dropped 8 bases, with 18 bases sitting between them. CDR1 is SNHLY and CDR2 is FYNNEI in the germline V gene. This CDR3 contains 15 residues. The CDR3 DNA reads as TGTGCCAGCAGTGACAGGGGCCCACCGGGTAGTACGCAGTATTTT. Amino acids: CASSDRGPPGSTQYF.

The chain joins TRBV14 to TRBJ1-2, with a possible D match to TRBD1 (5 bases). The CDR3 loop spans 12 amino acids. Trimming removed 6 bases at V and 5 bases at J, with 10 bases between. Germline-derived CDR1 and CDR2 are SGHDN and FVKESK. CDR3 sequence (DNA): TGTGCCAGCAGGGGGCAAGGGTATGGCTACACCTTC. This encodes CASRGQGYGYTF.

The V and J genes are TRBV7-9 and TRBJ1-2, with 7 bases lining up with TRBD1. V shed 4 bases and J 12 bases; nucleotides not matched to a gene: 14. Germline V gene sequence: CDR1 SEHNR, CDR2 FQNEAQ (reference sequence). This CDR3 is built from 14 residues. The CDR3 sequence is CASSSRPGTVIHTF. In nucleotides, the CDR3 is TGTGCCAGCAGCTCCCGGCCCGGGACAGTGATCCACACCTTC.

The J gene is TRBJ2-2, the V gene TRBV10-3; D might be TRBD1 (5 bases). The ends were cut back, 0 bases at V and 1 base at J, with 15 bases in the middle. Germline CDR1 ENHRY, CDR2 SYGVKD. The CDR3 has 18 amino acids. CDR3 protein: CAISESNSGAGNTGELFF. For the CDR3, the DNA is TGTGCCATCAGTGAGTCGAATAGTGGGGCAGGGAACACCGGGGAGCTGTTTTTT.

The genes are TRBV7-9 and TRBJ2-7, with 7 bases matching TRBD2. The J segment lost 0 bases and the V segment lost 5 bases, leaving 10 bases of the junction unmatched. Germline V gene sequence: CDR1 SEHNR, CDR2 FQNEAQ (reference sequence). The CDR3 consists of 16 residues. The CDR3 is CASSRLKSGVSYEQYF. The CDR3 DNA reads as TGTGCCAGCAGCAGACTTAAAAGCGGGGTCTCCTACGAGCAGTACTTC.

This clone was recorded a few times. This chain connects TRBV24-1 to TRBJ1-2; 8 nucleotides agree with TRBD1. This CDR3 is built from 14 residues. V was pared by 5 bases and J by 4 bases, with 5 bases of the junction left unmatched. Germline V gene sequence: CDR1 KGHDR, CDR2 SFDVKD. CDR3 DNA sequence: TGTGCCACCAGTGCCCAGGGGGCTGGCTATGGCTACACCTTC. Its translation is CATSAQGAGYGYTF.

The chain links TRBV4-2 to TRBJ1-2; the D gene is possibly TRBD1 (5 bases). The CDR3 consists of 16 residues. Trimming cost V 0 bases and J 8 bases, with 19 bases left between them. CDR1 and CDR2 from the germline V gene are LGHNA and YNFKEQ. For the CDR3, the DNA is TGTGCCAGCAGCCAAGAGCAGGCCGGCAGGGTGGGCGGCTACACCTTC. Encoded protein: CASSQEQAGRVGGYTF.

In its sample, this clone was seen once. This sequence joins TRBV19 and TRBJ2-2; TRBD2 agrees at 9 bases. Per germline, CDR1 LNHDA and CDR2 SQIVND (reference sequence). J was trimmed by 6 bases and V by 5 bases; bases with no gene match: 10. The CDR3 runs to 16 residues. Written as DNA, the CDR3 is TGTGCCAGTAGTGCCGGGGTAGCGGGAGTTGCCGGGGAGCTGTTTTTT. Translated: CASSAGVAGVAGELFF. Based on the CDR3 plus reference TRBV19 and TRBJ2-2, the full variable domain is DGGITQSPKYLFRKEGQNVTLSCEQNLNHDAMYWYRQDPGQGLRLIYYSQIVNDFQKGDIAEGYSVSREKKESFPLTVTSAQKNPTAFYLCASSAGVAGVAGELFFGEGSRLTVL.

The chain employs TRBV11-3 and TRBJ1-1; tentatively, D is TRBD1 (5 bases). This CDR3 contains 16 residues. CDR1 is SGHNT, CDR2 YENEEA, per germline. The germline V and J ends were trimmed by 0 bases and 3 bases, with 14 bases remaining between them. This CDR3 reads CASSLDQGSRDTEAFF. DNA of the CDR3: TGTGCCAGCAGCTTAGATCAGGGCAGTAGGGACACTGAAGCTTTCTTT.

The rearrangement links TRBV5-1 to TRBJ1-6; 10 nucleotides agree with TRBD1. Germline CDR1 reads SGHRS; CDR2 reads YFSETQ. Trimming removed 4 bases from V and 5 bases from J; junction bases left unmatched: 3. The CDR3 covers 15 residues. The DNA for the CDR3 is TGCGCCAGCAGCCCGGACAGGGGGAATAATTCACCCCTCCACTTT. This sequence encodes CASSPDRGNNSPLHF. The full variable domain, completed using reference TRBV5-1 and TRBJ1-6, is KAGVTQTPRYLIKTRGQQVTLSCSPISGHRSVSWYQQTPGQGLQFLFEYFSETQRNKGNFPGRFSGRQFSNSRSEMNVSTLELGDSALYLCASSPDRGNNSPLHFGNGTRLTVT.

This chain links TRBV18 with TRBJ1-1; weak D call: TRBD1 (6 bases). Trimming removed 6 bases at V and 6 bases at J, with 11 bases between. CDR1 is KGHSH, CDR2 LQKENI, per germline. The CDR3 contains 12 residues. The CDR3 loop reads CASSRGHSEAFF. CDR3 coding DNA: TGTGCCAGCTCTCGGGGACATTCTGAAGCTTTCTTT.

The chain couples TRBV28 to TRBJ2-7; D remains unclear. Trimming left V 4 bases short and J 3 bases short, with 4 bases between. This CDR3 is 11 amino acids long. Per the germline V gene, CDR1 is MDHEN and CDR2 is SYDVKM. The CDR3, as DNA: TGTGCCAGCAGTTCGGGCTACGAGCAGTACTTC. Its protein is CASSSGYEQYF.

The chain carries TRBV6-5 and TRBJ2-3; D may be TRBD2 (5 bases). CDR1 is MNHEY, CDR2 SVGAGI, per germline. V gave up 10 bases and J gave up 1 base, with 15 bases separating them. The CDR3 has 14 residues. DNA of the CDR3: TGTGCCACCCAGCGAGCGGTCGGCACAGATACGCAGTATTTT. Its translation is CATQRAVGTDTQYF.

The chain joins TRBV3-1 (or the pseudogene TRBV3-2) to TRBJ2-7; TRBD1 matches at 10 bases. V trimming: 3 bases; J trimming: 2 bases; junction bases outside the gene matches: 4. The CDR3 totals 15 residues. Germline CDR1 and CDR2: LGHDT and YNNKEL (reference sequence). The CDR3 loop is CASSQPGTGAYEQYF. As DNA, the CDR3 is TGTGCCAGCAGCCAGCCCGGGACAGGGGCCTACGAGCAGTACTTC.